This T cell receptor (beta chain) was sequenced in a study of early T cells in non-severe SARS-CoV-2 infection. About the research overall: Sequencing used unsorted whole-blood bulk RNA, so chains lack pairing. General study findings and limits: Sequences matched to VDJdb favored anti-spike CD8 responses, while private and CD4 specificities were missed.

This CDR3 comprises 17 residues. V lost 1 base and J lost 3, with 15 bases in between. Germline-derived CDR1 and CDR2 are MGHRA and YSYEKL. The library protocol tagged individual cDNA molecules with unique molecular identifiers. One entry per CDR3 protein results from TCRdb running MiXCR on the 5' RACE reads. The sample contains under 85,000 distinct CDR3 sequences, roughly 12% of which appear only once. Turning to this clonotype: The antigen is not known.

The TCR comes from an adult who was a healthcare worker with PCR-confirmed SARS-CoV-2 infection or an uninfected control (not recorded which). The donor label of this sample is uncertain. The input for sequencing was whole blood, taken at baseline. The V and J genes are TRBV4-1 and TRBJ2-2; D not certain. For the CDR3, the DNA is TGCGCCAGCAGCCAAGTCGATTTGTTCTCGTACACCGGGGAGCTGTTTTTT. This translates into CASSQVDLFSYTGELFF.